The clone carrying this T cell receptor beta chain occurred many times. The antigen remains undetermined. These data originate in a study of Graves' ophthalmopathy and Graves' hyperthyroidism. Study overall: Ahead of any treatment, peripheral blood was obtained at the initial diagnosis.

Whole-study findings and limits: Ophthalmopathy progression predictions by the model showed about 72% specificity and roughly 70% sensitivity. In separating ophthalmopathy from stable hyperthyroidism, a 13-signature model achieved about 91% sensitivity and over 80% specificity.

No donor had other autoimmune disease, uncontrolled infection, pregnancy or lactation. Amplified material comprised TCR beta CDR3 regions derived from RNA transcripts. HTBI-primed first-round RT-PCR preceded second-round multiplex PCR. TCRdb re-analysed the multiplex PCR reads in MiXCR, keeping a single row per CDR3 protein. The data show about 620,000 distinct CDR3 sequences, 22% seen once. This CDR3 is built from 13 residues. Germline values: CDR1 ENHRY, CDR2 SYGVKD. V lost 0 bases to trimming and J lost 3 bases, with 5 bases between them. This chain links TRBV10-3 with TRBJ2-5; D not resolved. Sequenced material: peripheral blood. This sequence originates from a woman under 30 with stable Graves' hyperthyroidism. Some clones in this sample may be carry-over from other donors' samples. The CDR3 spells CAISESIKETQYF. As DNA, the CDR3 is TGTGCCATCAGTGAGTCGATTAAAGAGACCCAGTACTTC.